The next 2 T cell receptor beta chains were all read from a single sample in a study of metastatic and nonmetastatic thyroid tumors. With MiXCR, TCRdb reprocessed the PCR reads. Of 30,000 to 35,000 clones in the sample, roughly a fifth were seen once. Every patient underwent thyroid surgery untreated. What was sequenced was blood. The receptors stem from a female donor with papillary thyroid cancer or a benign thyroid nodule (not recorded which). Some clones in this sample may be carry-over from other donors' samples.

This clone was detected once. V usage is TRBV5-1 and J usage is TRBJ2-7, with D possibly TRBD1 on 7 matching bases. V was cut by 4 bases and J by 3 bases, with 17 bases left in between. Germline-derived CDR1 and CDR2 are SGHRS and YFSETQ. The CDR3 consists of 15 residues. In DNA, the CDR3 is TGCGCCAGCAGCCTTGGACAGGAGGGCGGCTACGAGCAGTACTTC. It is translated as CASSLGQEGGYEQYF.

This chain connects TRBV20-1 to TRBJ2-1; TRBD2 is a possible D gene (5 bases). The CDR3 extends over 16 amino acids. Trimming left V 6 bases short and J 0 bases short, with 18 bases between. Germline V gives CDR1 DFQATT, CDR2 SNEGSKA (reference sequence). CDR3 DNA sequence: TGCAGTGCAGACTATAGTGCGACATCCTCCTACAATGAGCAGTTCTTC. Protein: CSADYSATSSYNEQFF.